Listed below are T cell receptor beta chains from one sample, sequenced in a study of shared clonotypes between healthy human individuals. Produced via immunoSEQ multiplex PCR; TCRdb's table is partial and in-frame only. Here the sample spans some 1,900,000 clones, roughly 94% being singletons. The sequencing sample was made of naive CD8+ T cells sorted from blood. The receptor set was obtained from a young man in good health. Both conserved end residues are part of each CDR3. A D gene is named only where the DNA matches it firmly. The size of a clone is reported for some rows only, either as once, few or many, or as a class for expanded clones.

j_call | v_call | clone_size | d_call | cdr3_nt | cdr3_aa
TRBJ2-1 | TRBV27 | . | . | TGTGCCAGCAGTTCGCACAATGAGCAGTTCTTC | CASSSHNEQFF
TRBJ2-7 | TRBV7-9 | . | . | TGTGCCAGCAGCTTACCTCTGGGGTCCTACGAGCAGTACTTC | CASSLPLGSYEQYF
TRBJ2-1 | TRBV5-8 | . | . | TGTGCCAGCAGCTTGGGTTTTGGCAATGAGCAGTTCTTC | CASSLGFGNEQFF
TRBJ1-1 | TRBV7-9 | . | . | TGTGCCAGCAGCTTTGGGCCGCTCACTGAAGCTTTCTTT | CASSFGPLTEAFF
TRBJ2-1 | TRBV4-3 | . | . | TGCGCCAGCAGCCAATTACTAGCCCCCTATTACAATGAGCAGTTCTTC | CASSQLLAPYYNEQFF
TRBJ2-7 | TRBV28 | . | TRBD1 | TGTGCCATCGAGGACAGGGGGTCCTACGAGCAGTACTTC | CAIEDRGSYEQYF
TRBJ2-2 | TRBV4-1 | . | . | TGCGCCAGCAGCCAAGAGCTAGAAAGGGGCTTCGCGAACACCGGGGAGCTGTTTTTT | CASSQELERGFANTGELFF
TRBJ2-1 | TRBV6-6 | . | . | TGTGCCAGCAGCCCCGGGACAAAGGATGAGCAGTTCTTC | CASSPGTKDEQFF
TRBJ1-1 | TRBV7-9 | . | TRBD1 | TGTGCCAGCAGCTCAGGACAGGGGAACACTGAAGCTTTCTTT | CASSSGQGNTEAFF
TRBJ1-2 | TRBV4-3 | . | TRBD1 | TGCGCCAGCAGCCAAGGCCCGGGACAGGGGAGTGGATATGGGGCATCGGGGTATGGCTACACCTTC | CASSQGPGQGSGYGASGYGYTF
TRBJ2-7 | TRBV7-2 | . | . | TGTGCCAGCAGCTTAGAACTGCTCTACGAGCAGTACTTC | CASSLELLYEQYF
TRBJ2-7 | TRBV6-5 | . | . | TGTGCCAGCAGTTACTCCGGGTCCTACGAGCAGTACTTC | CASSYSGSYEQYF
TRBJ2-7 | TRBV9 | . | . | TGTGCCAGCAGCGCTGGAGGAGGATCCTCCTACGAGCAGTACTTC | CASSAGGGSSYEQYF
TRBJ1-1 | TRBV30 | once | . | TGTGCCTGGAGTGTACGAGAGTTGAACACTGAAGCTTTCTTT | CAWSVRELNTEAFF
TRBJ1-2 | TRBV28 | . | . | TGTGCCAGCAGTTCACCCCGGGGAGGGATCTATGGCTACACCTTC | CASSSPRGGIYGYTF
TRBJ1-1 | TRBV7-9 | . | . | TGTGCCAGCAGCTTGACGGGACCGTTAAACACTGAAGCTTTCTTT | CASSLTGPLNTEAFF
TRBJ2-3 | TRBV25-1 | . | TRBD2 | TGTGCCAGCACTTATAGCGGGAGGGAGCAGTATTTT | CASTYSGREQYF
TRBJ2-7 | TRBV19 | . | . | TGTGCCAGTAGTATAGGGCCCCCCTACGAGCAGTACTTC | CASSIGPPYEQYF
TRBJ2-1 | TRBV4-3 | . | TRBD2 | TGCGCCAGCAGCGCGAGCAGTGGCGGGAGTCAGGGCAATGAGCAGTTCTTC | CASSASSGGSQGNEQFF
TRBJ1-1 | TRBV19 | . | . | TGTGCCAGTAGTATATTTGGAGGCACTGAAGCTTTCTTT | CASSIFGGTEAFF
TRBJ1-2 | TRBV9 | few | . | TGTGCCAGCAGCGTAGCGGGAGGCTATGGCTACACCTTC | CASSVAGGYGYTF
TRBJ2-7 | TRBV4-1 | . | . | TGCGCCAGCAGCCAAAAGGCAGGGAACTACGAGCAGTACTTC | CASSQKAGNYEQYF
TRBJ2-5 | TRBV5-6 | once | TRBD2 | TGTGCCAGCAGCTTGCCGCTAGCGGGGTGGGAGACCCAGTACTTC | CASSLPLAGWETQYF
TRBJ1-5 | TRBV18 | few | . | TGTGCCAGCTCACCAATCGACATAAGCGGCAATCAGCCCCAGCATTTT | CASSPIDISGNQPQHF